This passage covers 9 T cell receptor beta chains from one sample sequenced in a study of cytomegalovirus exposure and HLA in healthy donors. PCR primers comprised 60 Vbeta and 13 Jbeta primers. Clones were read by immunoSEQ multiplex PCR, and TCRdb kept only the in-frame ones, dropping some. The sample contains some 150,000 clones, roughly 80% of which appear only once. Sequenced input: PBMCs. These TCRs come from a middle-aged man in good health and CMV-seronegative.

The J gene is TRBJ2-1, the V gene TRBV2; tentative D call: TRBD2 (5 bases). Germline-derived CDR1 and CDR2 are SNHLY and FYNNEI. The CDR3 totals 14 residues. V shed 6 bases and J shed 6 bases, with 15 bases lying between them. The CDR3 region is CASSGVGFVNEQFF. The CDR3 region has the DNA TGTGCCAGCAGCGGGGTTGGCTTTGTCAATGAGCAGTTCTTC. Complete variable domain (other parts from reference TRBV2 and TRBJ2-1): EPEVTQTPSHQVTQMGQEVILRCVPISNHLYFYWYRQILGQKVEFLVSFYNNEISEKSEIFDDQFSVERPDGSNFTLKIRSTKLEDSAMYFCASSGVGFVNEQFFGPGTRLTVL.

The genes are TRBV10-1 and TRBJ1-3; D perhaps matches TRBD1 (6 bases). The CDR3 spans 15 residues. Germline-derived CDR1 and CDR2 are WNHNN and SYGVQD (reference sequence). V lost 6 bases, J lost 0 bases, and 12 bases lay in between. The CDR3 reads CASSGTPNSGNTIYF. The CDR3 bases are TGCGCCAGCAGCGGGACACCGAACTCTGGAAACACCATATATTTT.

The CDR3 coding sequence is TGTGCCAGCAGCTTATGGGGCAGGGGCAACTCCTACGAGCAGTACTTC. This translates into CASSLWGRGNSYEQYF. The V call is TRBV7-8, the J call TRBJ2-7; maybe TRBD1 (6 bases). The germline V and J ends were trimmed by 2 bases and 0 bases, with 14 bases remaining between them. Germline loops: CDR1 SGHVS, CDR2 FQNEAQ. This CDR3 region has 16 residues.

The gene calls are TRBV7-9 and TRBJ1-2, with 7 bases identical to TRBD1. J was trimmed by 3 bases and V by 5 bases; bases with no gene match: 6. The CDR3 consists of 14 residues. From germline, CDR1 is SEHNR and CDR2 FQNEAQ (reference sequence). The CDR3 nucleotides read TGTGCCAGCAGCAAAGGGACAGCCGACTATGGCTACACCTTC. This translates into CASSKGTADYGYTF.

V gene TRBV5-1 combines with J gene TRBJ2-3; 7 bases agree with TRBD2. Germline V gene sequence: CDR1 SGHRS, CDR2 YFSETQ. Germline trimming cut 3 bases from V and 2 bases from J; bases unmatched to any gene: 9. The CDR3 is 16 amino acids. The CDR3 coding sequence is TGCGCCAGCAGCTCCAATCTAGCGGACCCCACAGATACGCAGTATTTT. Protein sequence: CASSSNLADPTDTQYF.

This chain links TRBV6-1 with TRBJ2-7; a possible D gene is TRBD1 (5 bases). The CDR3 is made up of 13 amino acids. Looked up from germline, CDR1 is MNHNS and CDR2 is SASEGT. The V gene lost 3 bases and the J gene lost 3 bases, with 9 bases spanning the gap. The CDR3 reads CASSDRGNYEQYF. CDR3 bases: TGTGCCAGCAGTGATAGGGGCAACTACGAGCAGTACTTC.

CDR3 DNA: TGTGCCAGCAGCTTAATCGGTCTAGATGGCTACGAGCAGTACTTC. It yields the protein CASSLIGLDGYEQYF. The chain carries TRBV11-2 and TRBJ2-7; D gene uncertain. The germline gives CDR1 SGHAT, CDR2 FQNNGV. V lost 2 bases and J lost 3, with 14 bases in between. The CDR3 is made up of 15 amino acids.

CDR3 loop: CASSDPRRGANNEQFF. The DNA of the CDR3 is TGTGCCAGCAGTGACCCCCGACGGGGAGCAAACAATGAGCAGTTCTTC. The chain couples TRBV6-1 to TRBJ2-1; maybe TRBD2 (5 bases). Germline lookup yields CDR1 MNHNS and CDR2 SASEGT. The CDR3 covers 16 residues. The ends were cut back, 3 bases at V and 5 bases at J, with 17 bases in the middle.

The J gene is TRBJ2-5, the V gene TRBV4-1; a weak D match, TRBD2 (5 bases). This CDR3 has 15 amino acids. The germline CDR1 and CDR2 sequences are MGHRA and YSYEKL. V lost 4 bases and J 3 bases, leaving 15 bases between the germline ends. The CDR3 protein is CASSPRTVPEETQYF. The CDR3, as DNA: TGCGCCAGCAGCCCCAGGACTGTCCCTGAAGAGACCCAGTACTTC.